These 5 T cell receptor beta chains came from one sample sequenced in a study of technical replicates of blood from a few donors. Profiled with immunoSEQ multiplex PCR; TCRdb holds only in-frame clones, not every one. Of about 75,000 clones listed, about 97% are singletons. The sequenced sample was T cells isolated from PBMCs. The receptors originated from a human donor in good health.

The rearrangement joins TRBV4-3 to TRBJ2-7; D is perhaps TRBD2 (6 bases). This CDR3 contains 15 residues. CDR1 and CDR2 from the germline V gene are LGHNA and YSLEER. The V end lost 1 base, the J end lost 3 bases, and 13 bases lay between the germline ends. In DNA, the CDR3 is TGCGCCAGCAGCCAAGTTTTTACGGGAGACTACGAGCAGTACTTC. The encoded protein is CASSQVFTGDYEQYF.

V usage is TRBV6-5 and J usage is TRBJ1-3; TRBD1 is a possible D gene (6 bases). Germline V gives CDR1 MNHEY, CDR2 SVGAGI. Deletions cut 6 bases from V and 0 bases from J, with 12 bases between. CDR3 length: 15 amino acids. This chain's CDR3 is CASSLDRISGNTIYF. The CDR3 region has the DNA TGTGCCAGCAGCCTTGACAGGATCTCTGGAAACACCATATATTTT.

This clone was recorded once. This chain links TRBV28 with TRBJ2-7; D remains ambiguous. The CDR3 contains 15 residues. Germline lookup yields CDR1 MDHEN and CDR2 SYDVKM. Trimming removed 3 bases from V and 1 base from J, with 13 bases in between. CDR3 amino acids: CASSFEIQSSYEQYF. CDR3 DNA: TGTGCCAGCAGTTTCGAAATCCAGTCGTCCTACGAGCAGTACTTC. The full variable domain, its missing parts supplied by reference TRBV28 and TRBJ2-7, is DVKVTQSSRYLVKRTGEKVFLECVQDMDHENMFWYRQDPGLGLRLIYFSYDVKMKEKGDIPEGYSVSREKKERFSLILESASTNQTSMYLCASSFEIQSSYEQYFGPGTRLTVT.

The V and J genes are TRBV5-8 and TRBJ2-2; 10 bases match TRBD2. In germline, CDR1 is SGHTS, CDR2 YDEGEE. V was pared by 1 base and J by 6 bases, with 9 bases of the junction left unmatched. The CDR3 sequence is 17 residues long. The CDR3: CASSLSQREGLAGELFF. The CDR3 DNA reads TGTGCCAGCAGCTTGAGCCAGCGGGAGGGCCTAGCCGGGGAGCTGTTTTTT. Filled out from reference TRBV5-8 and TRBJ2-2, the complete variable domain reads EAGVTQSPTHLIKTRGQQATLRCSPISGHTSVYWYQQALGLGLQFLLWYDEGEERNRGNFPPRFSGRQFPNYSSELNVNALELEDSALYLCASSLSQREGLAGELFFGEGSRLTVL.

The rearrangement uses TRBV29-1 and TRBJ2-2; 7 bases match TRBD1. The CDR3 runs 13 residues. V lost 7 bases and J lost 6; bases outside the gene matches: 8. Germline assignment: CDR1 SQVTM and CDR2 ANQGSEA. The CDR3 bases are TGCAGCGAAATTGACAGGGTCTCCGGGGAGCTGTTTTTT. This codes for CSEIDRVSGELFF.